The 30 T cell receptor beta chains reported below all come from one sample, sequenced in a study of PD-1 blockade in classical Hodgkin lymphoma. Profiled with immunoSEQ multiplex PCR; TCRdb holds only in-frame clones, not every one. The sample lists tens of thousands of clones; approximately 87% were seen once. Documented time point: newly diagnosed, previously untreated cHL patient sample. Magnetic negative selection was used to purify CD8+ T cells from thawed PBMCs. Sequences were obtained from CD8+ T cells from blood. The origin of the receptors is a human donor with classical Hodgkin lymphoma.

This clone has just a few counts. V is TRBV6-1 and J is TRBJ1-2, with D possibly being TRBD1 (6 bases). The CDR3 is 14 residues long. V shed 4 bases and J shed 3 bases, with 12 bases lying between them. Germline V gene sequence: CDR1 MNHNS, CDR2 SASEGT. CDR3 nucleotides: TGTGCCAGCAGTGGTCGGGGGGCTGACTATGGCTACACCTTC. As protein: CASSGRGADYGYTF.

The DNA of the CDR3 is TGTGCCAGCAGTCACCCCGCTGGGGTTAACACTGAAGCTTTCTTT. Translated: CASSHPAGVNTEAFF. The chain links TRBV27 to TRBJ1-1; no definite D call. V dropped 5 bases and J dropped 2 bases, with 15 bases sitting between them. This CDR3 has 15 amino acids. Germline V gives CDR1 MNHEY, CDR2 SMNVEV (reference sequence).

The V gene is TRBV27, the J gene TRBJ1-1; D is ambiguous. This CDR3 region has 15 residues. CDR1 and CDR2 (germline): MNHEY, SMNVEV (reference sequence). V dropped 5 bases and J dropped 3 bases, with 16 bases sitting between them. The CDR3 DNA follows: TGTGCCAGCAGTCCAACATGGGAGGATTACACTGAAGCTTTCTTT. Protein product: CASSPTWEDYTEAFF.

The J gene is TRBJ1-2, the V gene TRBV29-1; weak D call: TRBD1 (6 bases). CDR1 is SQVTM and CDR2 is ANQGSEA in the germline V gene. Trimming took 4 bases from V and 8 from J, leaving 8 bases between them. The CDR3 totals 10 residues. This chain's CDR3 is CSVVGGGYTF. In DNA form, the CDR3 reads TGCAGCGTTGTAGGGGGAGGCTACACCTTC. Variable domain in full (rest from reference TRBV29-1 and TRBJ1-2): SAVISQKPSRDICQRGTSLTIQCQVDSQVTMMFWYRQQPGQSLTLIATANQGSEATYESGFVIDKFPISRPNLTFSTLTVSNMSPEDSSIYLCSVVGGGYTFGSGTRLTVV.

The gene calls are TRBV10-2 and TRBJ2-7; TRBD2 matches 12 bases. J was trimmed by 1 base and V by 10 bases; bases with no gene match: 8. The CDR3 totals 15 residues. From germline, CDR1 is WSHSY and CDR2 SAAADI. The CDR3 protein is CATTPLAGGSYEQYF. As DNA, the CDR3 is TGCGCCACTACACCCCTAGCGGGAGGGTCCTACGAGCAGTACTTC.

This clone was detected only once. This chain links TRBV27 with TRBJ2-1, with 10 bases lining up with TRBD1. J lost 7 bases, V lost 5 bases, and 8 bases had no gene match. Germline V gene sequence: CDR1 MNHEY, CDR2 SMNVEV (reference sequence). There are 15 residues in the CDR3. CDR3 residues: CASSITGTGANEQFF. CDR3 coding DNA: TGTGCCAGCAGTATCACCGGGACAGGGGCTAATGAGCAGTTCTTC.

V usage is TRBV29-1 and J usage is TRBJ1-2; possibly TRBD1 for D (5 bases). Trimming stripped 8 bases from V and 5 bases from J, with 18 bases between. Germline V gene sequence: CDR1 SQVTM, CDR2 ANQGSEA. This CDR3 region has 13 residues. The CDR3 DNA follows: TGCAGCAGTTATCCACTGGGGGGTTATGGCTACACCTTC. It encodes CSSYPLGGYGYTF.

The chain employs TRBV7-6 and TRBJ2-3; D gene ambiguous. CDR1 is SGHVS, CDR2 FNYEAQ, per germline. The CDR3 covers 13 residues. Trimming took 5 bases from V and 3 from J, leaving 9 bases between them. CDR3 DNA: TGTGCCAGCAGCAAGGACCTAACAGATACGCAGTATTTT. Its translation: CASSKDLTDTQYF.

This clone was observed a few times. The chain combines TRBV2 with TRBJ2-1; 13 bases match TRBD2. There are 17 residues in the CDR3. Trimming took 6 bases from V and 8 from J; bases not matched to a gene: 13. CDR1 and CDR2 from the germline V gene are SNHLY and FYNNEI. The CDR3 spells CASRARTSGSLWDEQFF. In DNA, the CDR3 is TGTGCCAGCAGAGCCAGGACTAGCGGGAGCCTCTGGGATGAGCAGTTCTTC.

The chain uses TRBV4-1 and TRBJ2-7; a weak D match, TRBD1 (5 bases). V was cut by 0 bases and J by 1 base, with 13 bases left in between. This CDR3 region has 16 residues. Per the germline V gene, CDR1 is MGHRA and CDR2 is YSYEKL. The CDR3 region is CASSQDQGAGSYEQYF. Here the CDR3 DNA reads TGCGCCAGCAGCCAAGACCAAGGGGCTGGGTCCTACGAGCAGTACTTC.

The chain links TRBV6-4 to TRBJ2-1; 8 nucleotides match TRBD2. V shed 0 bases, J shed 4 bases, and the junction held 5 bases outside the gene matches. Germline V lookup: CDR1 MRHNA, CDR2 SNTAGT. The CDR3 spans 16 residues. The DNA of the CDR3 is TGTGCCAGCAGTGACTCCGCTAGCGGGCCTTACAATGAGCAGTTCTTC. The encoded protein is CASSDSASGPYNEQFF.

The V gene is TRBV5-1, the J gene TRBJ2-3, with 13 bases fitting TRBD2. Germline lookup yields CDR1 SGHRS and CDR2 YFSETQ. The CDR3 runs 18 residues. V trimming: 0 bases; J trimming: 5 bases; junction bases outside the gene matches: 9. The CDR3 DNA reads as TGCGCCAGCAGCTTGGAGGGCACTAGCGGGGGGGCCATAGATACGCAGTATTTT. Amino acids: CASSLEGTSGGAIDTQYF. Full variable domain (rest looked up from reference TRBV5-1 and TRBJ2-3): KAGVTQTPRYLIKTRGQQVTLSCSPISGHRSVSWYQQTPGQGLQFLFEYFSETQRNKGNFPGRFSGRQFSNSRSEMNVSTLELGDSALYLCASSLEGTSGGAIDTQYFGPGTRLTVL.

The chain is built from TRBV28 and TRBJ2-7, with D maybe TRBD2 (6 bases). The germline V and J ends were trimmed by 4 bases and 2 bases, with 6 bases remaining between them. In germline, CDR1 is MDHEN, CDR2 SYDVKM. The CDR3 runs 12 residues. CDR3 bases: TGTGCCAGCAGTTGGGGGGCCTACGAGCAGTACTTC. As protein: CASSWGAYEQYF.

The rearrangement joins TRBV29-1 to TRBJ2-3, with TRBD2 identical over 9 bases. Germline CDR1 reads SQVTM; CDR2 reads ANQGSEA. With V trimmed by 6 bases and J by 2 bases, 15 bases remained unmatched. The CDR3 consists of 17 residues. In nucleotides, the CDR3 is TGCAGCGTCCTCGACCTAGTGGAGCGGGGGGTCACAGATACGCAGTATTTT. Protein sequence: CSVLDLVERGVTDTQYF.

The CDR3 nucleotides read TGCGCCAGCAGCTTCCCGTTTAACTATGGCTACACCTTC. It encodes CASSFPFNYGYTF. J is TRBJ1-2 and V is TRBV5-1; D unresolved. CDR3 length: 13 amino acids. Trimming removed 2 bases from V and 1 base from J, with 6 bases in between. Germline V gene lookup returns CDR1 SGHRS and CDR2 YFSETQ. The full variable domain, rest sourced from reference TRBV5-1 and TRBJ1-2, is KAGVTQTPRYLIKTRGQQVTLSCSPISGHRSVSWYQQTPGQGLQFLFEYFSETQRNKGNFPGRFSGRQFSNSRSEMNVSTLELGDSALYLCASSFPFNYGYTFGSGTRLTVV.

The chain links TRBV2 to TRBJ2-7; D is ambiguous. This CDR3 spans 11 amino acids. Trimming removed 9 bases at V and 2 bases at J, with 8 bases between. Germline assignment: CDR1 SNHLY and CDR2 FYNNEI. The CDR3 DNA reads TGTGCCAGTAGGATTGCCTACGAGCAGTACTTC. Translation gives CASRIAYEQYF.

The genes are TRBV9 and TRBJ2-3, with D possibly TRBD1 on 5 matching bases. The CDR3 has 15 residues. The germline CDR1 and CDR2 sequences are SGDLS and YYNGEE. The ends were cut back, 4 bases at V and 6 bases at J, with 18 bases in the middle. The CDR3 protein is CASSLGHPNADTQYF. For the CDR3, the DNA is TGTGCCAGCAGCCTAGGACATCCCAACGCCGATACGCAGTATTTT.

This clone was seen once. The V call is TRBV5-6, the J call TRBJ2-7, with D perhaps TRBD2 (6 bases). Germline CDR1 reads SGHDT; CDR2 reads YYEEEE. V was clipped by 2 bases and J by 3 bases, with 15 bases between them. This CDR3 contains 15 residues. CDR3 bases: TGTGCCAGCAGCTTAGGAGGGAACGACTACTACGAGCAGTACTTC. It specifies CASSLGGNDYYEQYF. The whole variable domain, remainder taken from reference TRBV5-6 and TRBJ2-7, is DAGVTQSPTHLIKTRGQQVTLRCSPKSGHDTVSWYQQALGQGPQFIFQYYEEEERQRGNFPDRFSGHQFPNYSSELNVNALLLGDSALYLCASSLGGNDYYEQYFGPGTRLTVT.

The genes are TRBV6-6 and TRBJ1-2; 9 nucleotides match TRBD1. From germline, CDR1 is MNHNY and CDR2 SVGAGI (reference sequence). V lost 0 bases to trimming and J lost 6 bases; unmatched junction nucleotides: 2. The CDR3 covers 14 residues. In DNA form, the CDR3 reads TGTGCCAGCAGTTACTCGTGGACAGGGGATGGCTACACCTTC. It translates to CASSYSWTGDGYTF.

The chain employs TRBV6-1 and TRBJ2-7; 7 bases are a match to TRBD1. This CDR3 comprises 14 residues. V was clipped by 6 bases and J by 2 bases; unmatched bases: 7. CDR1 and CDR2 from the germline V gene are MNHNS and SASEGT. CDR3 residues: CASSERDRTYEQYF. The CDR3 nucleotides are TGTGCCAGCAGCGAAAGGGACAGAACCTACGAGCAGTACTTC.

CDR3 DNA: TGTGCCTGGAGTGGACGCAACACTGAAGCTTTCTTT. This gives the protein CAWSGRNTEAFF. The rearrangement uses TRBV30 and TRBJ1-1, with D uncertain. Trimming removed 1 base from V and 2 bases from J, with 5 bases in between. This CDR3 is 12 amino acids long. Germline values: CDR1 GTSNPN, CDR2 SVGIG (reference sequence). Variable domain in full (rest from reference TRBV30 and TRBJ1-1): SQTIHQWPATLVQPVGSPLSLECTVEGTSNPNLYWYRQAAGRGLQLLFYSVGIGQISSEVPQNLSASRPQDRQFILSSKKLLLSDSGFYLCAWSGRNTEAFFGQGTRLTVV.

This sequence joins TRBV6-6 and TRBJ2-5; D may be TRBD2 (6 bases). The CDR3 length is 13 residues. Trimming took 7 bases from V and 5 from J, leaving 14 bases between them. Germline loops: CDR1 MNHNY, CDR2 SVGAGI (reference sequence). The CDR3: CASTRRGRETQYF. The CDR3 nucleotides read TGTGCCAGCACTCGTCGGGGGAGGGAGACCCAGTACTTC.

The chain combines TRBV29-1 with TRBJ2-2; D uncertain. The germline V gene encodes CDR1 SQVTM and CDR2 ANQGSEA. Trimming left V 3 bases short and J 1 base short, with 6 bases between. This CDR3 contains 13 residues. The CDR3 DNA reads as TGCAGCGTTGACCGCGAGAACACCGGGGAGCTGTTTTTT. This encodes CSVDRENTGELFF.

The V gene is TRBV18, the J gene TRBJ2-5; D perhaps matches TRBD2 (5 bases). The CDR3 consists of 12 residues. V was clipped by 1 base and J by 11 bases, with 11 bases between them. The germline V gene has CDR1 KGHSH and CDR2 LQKENI. In DNA, the CDR3 is TGTGCCAGCTCACCACGGAATGGGGAGCAGTACTTC. Translated: CASSPRNGEQYF. Based on the CDR3 plus reference TRBV18 and TRBJ2-5, the full variable domain is NAGVMQNPRHLVRRRGQEARLRCSPMKGHSHVYWYRQLPEEGLKFMVYLQKENIIDESGMPKERFSAEFPKEGPSILRIQQVVRGDSAAYFCASSPRNGEQYFGPGTRLLVL.

The chain couples TRBV7-9 to TRBJ2-7; D unclear. Germline V CDR1 and CDR2: SEHNR, FQNEAQ (reference sequence). There are 16 residues in the CDR3. Trimming took off 1 base at V and 6 bases at J, with 19 bases between the two ends. In DNA, the CDR3 is TGTGCCAGCAGCTTAGGATACTCGGTGCGCCGCAGCGAGCAGTACTTC. It encodes CASSLGYSVRRSEQYF.

This chain connects TRBV7-6 to TRBJ2-1, with 11 bases lining up with TRBD2. The CDR3 loop spans 16 amino acids. Germline assignment: CDR1 SGHVS and CDR2 FNYEAQ. With V trimmed by 5 bases and J by 4 bases, 7 bases remained unmatched. The CDR3 protein is CASSEKTSGGYNEQFF. CDR3 nucleotides: TGTGCCAGCAGCGAGAAAACTAGCGGGGGATACAATGAGCAGTTCTTC.

The J gene is TRBJ2-5, the V gene TRBV4-3, with D tentatively TRBD1 (6 bases). The J call is uncertain, as TRBJ2-7 better fits the DNA end. The germline CDR1 and CDR2 sequences are LGHNA and YSLEER. The CDR3 is made up of 16 amino acids. The CDR3 nucleotides read TGCGCCAGCAGCCCACGAGGGGGAATAGGAACCTACGAGCAGTACTTC. Protein sequence: CASSPRGGIGTYEQYF.

This rearrangement joins TRBV5-4 to TRBJ1-1; no definite D call. Germline V CDR1 and CDR2: SGHNT, YYREEE (reference sequence). The CDR3 is 14 amino acids. With 2 bases removed from V and 5 bases from J, the gap between germline ends came to 13 bases. CDR3 in DNA: TGTGCCAGCAGCTTAAGAGGGAGGGATACTGAAGCTTTCTTT. This encodes CASSLRGRDTEAFF.

The rearrangement links TRBV10-1 to TRBJ2-2, with D unclear. CDR1 and CDR2 from the germline V gene are WNHNN and SYGVQD (reference sequence). CDR3 length: 13 residues. V lost 2 bases and J 7 bases, leaving 8 bases between the germline ends. CDR3 protein: CASSEGIRGELFF. The DNA of the CDR3 is TGCGCCAGCAGTGAGGGTATCCGCGGGGAGCTGTTTTTT.

V usage is TRBV9 and J usage is TRBJ2-1; 12 bases line up with TRBD2. With V trimmed by 4 bases and J by 9 bases, 8 bases remained unmatched. CDR3 length: 15 amino acids. Germline-derived CDR1 and CDR2 are SGDLS and YYNGEE. This CDR3 is CASSQSGLAGFEQFF. DNA of the CDR3: TGTGCCAGCAGCCAAAGCGGACTAGCGGGGTTTGAGCAGTTCTTC.